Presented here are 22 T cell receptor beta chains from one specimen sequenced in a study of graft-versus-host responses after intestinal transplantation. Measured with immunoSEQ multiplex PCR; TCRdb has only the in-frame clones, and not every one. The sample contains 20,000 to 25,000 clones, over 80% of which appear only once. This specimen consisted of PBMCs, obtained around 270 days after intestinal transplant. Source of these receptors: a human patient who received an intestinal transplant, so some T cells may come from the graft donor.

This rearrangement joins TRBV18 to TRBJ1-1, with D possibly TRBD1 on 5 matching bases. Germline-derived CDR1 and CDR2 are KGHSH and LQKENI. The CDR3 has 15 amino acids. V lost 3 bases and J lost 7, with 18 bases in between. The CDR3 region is CASSPPATVGIEAFF. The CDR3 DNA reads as TGTGCCAGCTCACCCCCGGCGACAGTAGGCATTGAAGCTTTCTTT.

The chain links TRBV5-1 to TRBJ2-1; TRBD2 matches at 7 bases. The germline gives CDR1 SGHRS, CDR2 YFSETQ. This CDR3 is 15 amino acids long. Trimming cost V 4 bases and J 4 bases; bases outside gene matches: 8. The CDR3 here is CASSQGTTAYNEQFF. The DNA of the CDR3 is TGCGCCAGCAGCCAAGGGACTACGGCTTACAATGAGCAGTTCTTC. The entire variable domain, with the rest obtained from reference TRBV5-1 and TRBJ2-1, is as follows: KAGVTQTPRYLIKTRGQQVTLSCSPISGHRSVSWYQQTPGQGLQFLFEYFSETQRNKGNFPGRFSGRQFSNSRSEMNVSTLELGDSALYLCASSQGTTAYNEQFFGPGTRLTVL.

The CDR3 DNA reads as TGTGCCACCAGCATGTCACTATTTAAGTCGGATACGCAGTATTTT. As protein: CATSMSLFKSDTQYF. The J gene is TRBJ2-3, the V gene TRBV15; D remains unclear. Trimming cost V 4 bases and J 6 bases, with 17 bases left between them. The CDR3 has 15 amino acids. Germline loops: CDR1 LNHNV, CDR2 YYDKDF (reference sequence).

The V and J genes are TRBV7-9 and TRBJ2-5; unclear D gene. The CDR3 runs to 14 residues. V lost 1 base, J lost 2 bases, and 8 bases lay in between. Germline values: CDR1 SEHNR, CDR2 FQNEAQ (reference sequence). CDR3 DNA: TGTGCCAGCAGCTTAGAGGCACTACAAGAGACCCAGTACTTC. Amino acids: CASSLEALQETQYF. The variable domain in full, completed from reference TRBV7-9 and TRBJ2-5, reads DTGVSQNPRHKITKRGQNVTFRCDPISEHNRLYWYRQTLGQGPEFLTYFQNEAQLEKSRLLSDRFSAERPKGSFSTLEIQRTEQGDSAMYLCASSLEALQETQYFGPGTRLLVL.

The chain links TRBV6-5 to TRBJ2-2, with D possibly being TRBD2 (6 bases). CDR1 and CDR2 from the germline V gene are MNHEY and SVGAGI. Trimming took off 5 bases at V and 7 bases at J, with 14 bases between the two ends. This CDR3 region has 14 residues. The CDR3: CASSPARGSGELFF. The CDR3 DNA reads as TGTGCCAGCAGTCCCGCCCGGGGGAGCGGGGAGCTGTTTTTT.

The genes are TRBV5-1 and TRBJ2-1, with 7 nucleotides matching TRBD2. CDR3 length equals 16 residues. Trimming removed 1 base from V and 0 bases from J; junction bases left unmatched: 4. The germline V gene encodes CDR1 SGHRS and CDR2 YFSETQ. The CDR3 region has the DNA TGCGCCAGCAGCTTGCAGCGCGGGAGCTCCTACAATGAGCAGTTCTTC. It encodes CASSLQRGSSYNEQFF.

The DNA for the CDR3 is TGTGCCAGCACACGACAGGGGGCTACTGGGGCCAACGTCCTGACTTTC. Its protein is CASTRQGATGANVLTF. This chain joins TRBV7-9 and TRBJ2-6; 10 nucleotides align to TRBD1. This CDR3 region has 16 residues. In germline, CDR1 is SEHNR, CDR2 FQNEAQ (reference sequence). Trimming cost V 7 bases and J 2 bases; bases outside gene matches: 5.

The CDR3 loop reads CASSFGSSGANVLTF. The CDR3 DNA sequence: TGTGCCAGCAGTTTCGGGAGCTCTGGGGCCAACGTCCTGACTTTC. V is TRBV28 and J is TRBJ2-6; a weak D match, TRBD2 (6 bases). V gave up 3 bases and J gave up 0 bases, with 6 bases separating them. This CDR3 is 15 amino acids long. The germline CDR1 and CDR2 sequences are MDHEN and SYDVKM.

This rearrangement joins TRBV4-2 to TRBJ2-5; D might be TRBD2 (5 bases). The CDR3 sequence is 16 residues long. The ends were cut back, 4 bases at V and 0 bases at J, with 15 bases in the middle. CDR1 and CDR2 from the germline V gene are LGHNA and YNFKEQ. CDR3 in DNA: TGTGCCAGCAGCCTGAGGGCAAACCTGTACCAAGAGACCCAGTACTTC. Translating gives CASSLRANLYQETQYF.

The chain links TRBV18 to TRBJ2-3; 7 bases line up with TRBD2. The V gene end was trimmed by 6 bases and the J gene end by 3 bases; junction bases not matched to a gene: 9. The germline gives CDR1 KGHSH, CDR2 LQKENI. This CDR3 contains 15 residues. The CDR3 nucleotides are TGTGCCAGCTCTCCTATAGCGGGTGGTACAGATACGCAGTATTTT. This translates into CASSPIAGGTDTQYF.

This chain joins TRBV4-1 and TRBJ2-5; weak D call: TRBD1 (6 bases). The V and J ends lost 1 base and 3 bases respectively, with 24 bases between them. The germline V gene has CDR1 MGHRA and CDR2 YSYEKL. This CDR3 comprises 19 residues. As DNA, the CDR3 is TGCGCCAGCAGCCAAGTAGAGGGGGACACCCCCCTTAGTGAAGAGACCCAGTACTTC. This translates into CASSQVEGDTPLSEETQYF.

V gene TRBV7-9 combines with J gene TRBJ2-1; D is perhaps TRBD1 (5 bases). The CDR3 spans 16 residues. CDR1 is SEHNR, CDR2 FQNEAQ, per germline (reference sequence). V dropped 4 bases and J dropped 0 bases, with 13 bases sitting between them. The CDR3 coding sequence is TGTGCCAGCAGCTCAGATAACAGGTTCTCCTACAATGAGCAGTTCTTC. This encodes CASSSDNRFSYNEQFF.

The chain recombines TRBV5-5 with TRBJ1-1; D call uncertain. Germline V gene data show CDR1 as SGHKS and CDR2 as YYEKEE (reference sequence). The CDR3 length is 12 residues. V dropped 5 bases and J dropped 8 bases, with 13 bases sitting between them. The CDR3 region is CASSLYLQEAFF. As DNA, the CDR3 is TGTGCCAGCAGTCTTTATCTACAAGAAGCTTTCTTT. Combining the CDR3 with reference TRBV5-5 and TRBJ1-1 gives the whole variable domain DAGVTQSPTHLIKTRGQQVTLRCSPISGHKSVSWYQQVLGQGPQFIFQYYEKEERGRGNFPDRFSARQFPNYSSELNVNALLLGDSALYLCASSLYLQEAFFGQGTRLTVV.

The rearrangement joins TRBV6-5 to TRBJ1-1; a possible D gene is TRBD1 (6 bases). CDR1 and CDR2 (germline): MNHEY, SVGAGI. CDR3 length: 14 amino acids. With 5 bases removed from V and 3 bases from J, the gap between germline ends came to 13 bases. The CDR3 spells CASSLQGVYTEAFF. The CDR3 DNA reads TGTGCCAGCAGTCTACAGGGTGTTTACACTGAAGCTTTCTTT.

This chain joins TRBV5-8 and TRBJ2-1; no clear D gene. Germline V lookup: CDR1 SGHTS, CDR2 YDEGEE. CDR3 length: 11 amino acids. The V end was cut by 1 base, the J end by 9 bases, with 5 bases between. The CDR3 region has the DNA TGTGCCAGCAGCTTGCCCGCTGAGCAGTTCTTC. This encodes CASSLPAEQFF. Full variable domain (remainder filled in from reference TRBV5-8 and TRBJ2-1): EAGVTQSPTHLIKTRGQQATLRCSPISGHTSVYWYQQALGLGLQFLLWYDEGEERNRGNFPPRFSGRQFPNYSSELNVNALELEDSALYLCASSLPAEQFFGPGTRLTVL.

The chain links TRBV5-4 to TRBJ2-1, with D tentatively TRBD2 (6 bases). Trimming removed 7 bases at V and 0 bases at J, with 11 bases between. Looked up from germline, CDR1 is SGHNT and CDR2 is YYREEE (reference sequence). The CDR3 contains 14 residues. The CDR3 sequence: CASGMGGSYNEQFF. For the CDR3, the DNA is TGTGCCAGCGGCATGGGAGGCTCCTACAATGAGCAGTTCTTC.

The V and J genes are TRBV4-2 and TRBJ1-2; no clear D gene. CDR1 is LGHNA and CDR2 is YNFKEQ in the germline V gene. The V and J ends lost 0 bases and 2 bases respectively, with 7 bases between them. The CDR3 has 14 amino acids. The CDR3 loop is CASSQDSANYGYTF. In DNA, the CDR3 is TGTGCCAGCAGCCAAGATTCAGCGAACTATGGCTACACCTTC.

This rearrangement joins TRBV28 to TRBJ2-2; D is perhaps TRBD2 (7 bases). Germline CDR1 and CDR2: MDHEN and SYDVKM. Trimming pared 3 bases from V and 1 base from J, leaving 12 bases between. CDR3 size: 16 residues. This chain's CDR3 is CASSFSGGWNTGELFF. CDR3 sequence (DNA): TGTGCCAGCAGTTTTTCGGGGGGCTGGAACACCGGGGAGCTGTTTTTT.

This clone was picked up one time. The CDR3 coding sequence is TGTGCCAGCAGCTCCTATCCCCCGGGACAGGGAGCGTACGGCTATGGCTACACCTTC. Translation gives CASSSYPPGQGAYGYGYTF. This chain uses TRBV11-2 with TRBJ1-2; 9 bases are shared with TRBD1. Germline V gives CDR1 SGHAT, CDR2 FQNNGV. J was trimmed by 4 bases and V by 4 bases; bases with no gene match: 19. The CDR3 extends over 19 amino acids.

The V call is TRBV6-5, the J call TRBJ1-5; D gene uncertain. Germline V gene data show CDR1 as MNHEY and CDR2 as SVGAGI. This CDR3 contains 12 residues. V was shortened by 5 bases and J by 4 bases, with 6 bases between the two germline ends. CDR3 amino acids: CASSGYNQPQHF. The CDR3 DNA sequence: TGTGCCAGCAGTGGCTATAATCAGCCCCAGCATTTT.

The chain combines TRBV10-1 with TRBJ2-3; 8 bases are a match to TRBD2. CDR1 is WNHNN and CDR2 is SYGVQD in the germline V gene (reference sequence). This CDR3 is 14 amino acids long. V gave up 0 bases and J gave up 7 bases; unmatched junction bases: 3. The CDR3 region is CASSESRTSNTQYF. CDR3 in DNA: TGCGCCAGCAGTGAGTCGAGGACTAGCAATACGCAGTATTTT.

This chain's CDR3 is CASSLPPRGLQNTIYF. In nucleotides, the CDR3 is TGTGCCAGCAGTTTGCCACCCAGGGGGCTTCAAAACACCATATATTTT. The chain is built from TRBV28 and TRBJ1-3, with TRBD1 identical over 8 bases. V shed 3 bases, J shed 6 bases, and the junction held 10 bases outside the gene matches. CDR1 is MDHEN, CDR2 SYDVKM, per germline. The CDR3 runs to 16 residues.